These T cell receptor beta chains were read from a single sample in a study of blood T cell repertoires in COVID-19. Assay: immunoSEQ multiplex PCR; the TCRdb copy retains only in-frame clones and omits some. The table lists roughly 220,000 clones, about 86% of them singletons. Source material: peripheral blood. Receptor source: a woman in her forties or fifties with COVID-19, enrolled during active disease. CDR3s include the opening cysteine and the closing phenylalanine or tryptophan. The order of the fields is clone size, D gene, J gene, V gene, CDR3 protein, CDR3 DNA. A D gene is named only where the DNA matches it firmly. Rows may omit the clone size; those that give it use once, few, many or a size class.

.,.,TRBJ1-1,TRBV5-1,CASSLGGPWGNTEAFF,TGCGCCAGCAGCCTCGGAGGTCCTTGGGGGAACACTGAAGCTTTCTTT
.,TRBD1,TRBJ1-5,TRBV9,CASSPTTGSDQPQHF,TGTGCCAGCAGCCCAACGACAGGGAGCGATCAGCCCCAGCATTTT
.,.,TRBJ1-2,TRBV6-2/TRBV6-3,CASSSTGRREVIYGYTF,TGTGCCAGCAGTTCAACCGGTCGCAGGGAGGTAATCTATGGCTACACCTTC
many,.,TRBJ1-2,TRBV12-3/TRBV12-4,CASRRQASYGYTF,TGTGCCAGCAGACGACAGGCTTCCTATGGCTACACCTTC
once,TRBD2,TRBJ2-2,TRBV5-4,CASSLTGTSYFTGELFF,TGTGCCAGCAGCTTAACCGGGACTAGCTATTTCACCGGGGAGCTGTTTTTT
few,.,TRBJ2-2,TRBV19,CASKRGTGELFF,TGTGCCAGTAAAAGGGGCACCGGGGAGCTGTTTTTT
.,.,TRBJ1-4,TRBV2,CASSSDRSGREKLFF,TGTGCCAGCAGTTCCGATCGATCGGGTCGAGAAAAACTGTTTTTT
.,TRBD2,TRBJ2-1,TRBV5-1,CASSMIAGGSSSYNEQFF,TGCGCCAGCAGCATGATAGCGGGGGGGTCCAGCTCCTACAATGAGCAGTTCTTC
.,TRBD1,TRBJ1-1,TRBV4-1,CASSQPTGTVTEAFF,TGCGCCAGCAGCCAACCGACAGGGACAGTTACTGAAGCTTTCTTT
.,TRBD1,TRBJ2-3,TRBV30,CAWWDRVQTDTQYF,TGTGCCTGGTGGGACAGGGTTCAAACAGATACGCAGTATTTT
.,TRBD1,TRBJ2-4,TRBV18,CASSPDRGGGNIQYF,TGTGCCAGCTCCCCGGACAGGGGAGGTGGAAACATTCAGTACTTC
.,.,TRBJ2-6,TRBV24-1,CATSEPQGGANVLTF,TGTGCCACCAGTGAGCCCCAGGGAGGGGCCAACGTCCTGACTTTC
.,TRBD1,TRBJ2-7,TRBV18,CASSPLSGTEYYEQYF,TGTGCCAGCTCACCACTCTCCGGGACAGAGTACTACGAGCAGTACTTC
.,TRBD1,TRBJ1-1,TRBV5-1,CASSSTGVGNTEAFF,TGCGCCAGCAGCTCGACAGGGGTGGGGAACACTGAAGCTTTCTTT
few,TRBD1,TRBJ2-7,TRBV7-2,CASSLSPGQSYEQYF,TGTGCCAGCAGCTTATCCCCGGGACAGTCCTACGAGCAGTACTTC
.,TRBD2,TRBJ2-3,TRBV24-1,CATSDRGGGLAGLDTQYF,TGTGCCACCAGTGATAGAGGGGGTGGACTAGCGGGGCTAGATACGCAGTATTTT
once,.,TRBJ1-4,TRBV28,CASSPMEGLEEEKLFF,TGTGCCAGCAGCCCTATGGAGGGCCTGGAAGAAGAAAAACTGTTTTTT
few,.,TRBJ1-6,TRBV30,CAWSVAREGSPLHF,TGTGCCTGGAGTGTAGCCAGGGAAGGATCACCCCTCCACTTT
.,TRBD1,TRBJ1-2,TRBV11-2,CASSLSTGGEGYTF,TGTGCCAGCAGCTTGAGTACAGGGGGTGAAGGCTACACCTTC
.,TRBD2,TRBJ2-7,TRBV11-3,CASSLGAGELYEQYF,TGTGCCAGCAGCTTAGGGGCGGGGGAACTCTACGAGCAGTACTTC
.,.,TRBJ1-5,TRBV7-8,CASSLDRYNQPQHF,TGTGCCAGCAGCCTAGACAGGTACAATCAGCCCCAGCATTTT
.,.,TRBJ1-5,TRBV7-7,CASSLTGHGVGNQPQHF,TGTGCCAGCAGCTTAACGGGACACGGGGTTGGCAATCAGCCCCAGCATTTT
.,TRBD1,TRBJ1-4,TRBV6-2/TRBV6-3,CASSSGTGGAQEKLFF,TGTGCCAGCAGTTCGGGGACAGGGGGCGCTCAGGAAAAACTGTTTTTT
.,TRBD1,TRBJ1-1,TRBV7-9,CASSARGQENTEAFF,TGTGCCAGCAGCGCCCGGGGACAGGAGAACACTGAAGCTTTCTTT
.,TRBD2,TRBJ2-2,TRBV24-1,CATSSGGNLNTGELFF,TGTGCCACCAGTAGCGGGGGGAATCTTAACACCGGGGAGCTGTTTTTT
.,TRBD1,TRBJ1-5,TRBV4-2,CASSQEGDRGRWPQHF,TGTGCCAGCAGCCAAGAAGGGGACAGGGGGCGGTGGCCCCAGCATTTT
.,TRBD1,TRBJ2-3,TRBV5-1,CASSPGQGGDTQYF,TGCGCCAGCAGCCCGGGACAGGGAGGCGATACGCAGTATTTT
.,.,TRBJ2-2,TRBV30,CAWSPSRTGGGELFF,TGTGCCTGGAGTCCCTCACGTACCGGGGGCGGGGAGCTGTTTTTT